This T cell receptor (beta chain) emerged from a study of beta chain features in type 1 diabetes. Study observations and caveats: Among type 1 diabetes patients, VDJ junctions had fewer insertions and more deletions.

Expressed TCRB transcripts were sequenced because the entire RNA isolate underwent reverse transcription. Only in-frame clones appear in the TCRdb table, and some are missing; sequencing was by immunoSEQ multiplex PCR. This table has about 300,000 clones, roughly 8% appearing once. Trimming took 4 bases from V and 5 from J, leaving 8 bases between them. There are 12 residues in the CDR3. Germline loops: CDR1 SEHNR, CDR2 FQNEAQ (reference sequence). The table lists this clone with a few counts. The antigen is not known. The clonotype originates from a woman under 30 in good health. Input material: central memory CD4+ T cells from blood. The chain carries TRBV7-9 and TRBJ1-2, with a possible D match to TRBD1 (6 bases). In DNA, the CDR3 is TGTGCCAGCAGCTGGGACAAATATGGCTACACCTTC. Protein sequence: CASSWDKYGYTF.